A selection of T cell receptor beta chains follows, all from one sample in a study of T cell responses to AZD1222 COVID-19 vaccine. Clones were sequenced by immunoSEQ multiplex PCR, and TCRdb holds only the in-frame ones, with some missing. The top ten hold approximately 1.3% of the sample, which has about 190,000 clones, 85% to 95% seen once. The input for sequencing was peripheral blood, taken on day 0 of AZD1222 vaccination. These receptor sequences come from an adult in good health. The CDR3 runs from the conserved cysteine through the conserved F or W. Fields, in order: J gene, V gene, CDR3 protein.

J gene: TRBJ1-1; V gene: TRBV18; CDR3 protein: CASSPGQGGTEAFF
J gene: TRBJ1-5; V gene: TRBV11-2; CDR3 protein: CASSFSDNQPQHF
J gene: TRBJ1-1; V gene: TRBV25-1; CDR3 protein: CASSAGPVPNTEAFF
J gene: TRBJ1-4; V gene: TRBV28; CDR3 protein: CASSLGLGEKLFF
J gene: TRBJ2-2; V gene: TRBV2; CDR3 protein: CASSELAGGPGELFF
J gene: TRBJ1-1; V gene: TRBV9; CDR3 protein: CASSVDGVGTEAFF
J gene: TRBJ1-1; V gene: TRBV6-5; CDR3 protein: CASSFRVNTEAFF
J gene: TRBJ1-2; V gene: TRBV19; CDR3 protein: CASSWTGNYGYTF
J gene: TRBJ1-2; V gene: TRBV15; CDR3 protein: CATSNRTRRDYGYTF
J gene: TRBJ1-4; V gene: TRBV3-1/TRBV3-2; CDR3 protein: CASSDPGEKLFF
J gene: TRBJ1-1; V gene: TRBV6-2/TRBV6-3; CDR3 protein: CASSYVESTEAFF
J gene: TRBJ1-3; V gene: TRBV25-1; CDR3 protein: CASSDRSGNTIYF
J gene: TRBJ2-4; V gene: TRBV6-2/TRBV6-3; CDR3 protein: CASSSSLAKNIQYF
J gene: TRBJ1-5; V gene: TRBV5-3; CDR3 protein: CARRFGPQGQPQHF
J gene: TRBJ2-7; V gene: TRBV3-1/TRBV3-2; CDR3 protein: CASSQETGAPTYEQYF
J gene: TRBJ1-6; V gene: TRBV5-1; CDR3 protein: CASSLAGLAYNSPLHF
J gene: TRBJ1-1; V gene: TRBV9; CDR3 protein: CASSVEETTEAFF
J gene: TRBJ1-3; V gene: TRBV27; CDR3 protein: CASSLSGSGNTIYF
J gene: TRBJ2-1; V gene: TRBV14; CDR3 protein: CASSQGHSSYNEQFF
J gene: TRBJ2-5; V gene: TRBV2; CDR3 protein: CASRGNGGETQYF
J gene: TRBJ2-6; V gene: TRBV7-2; CDR3 protein: CASSVQGRIGGANVLTF
J gene: TRBJ1-3; V gene: TRBV19; CDR3 protein: CASNRGMDTIYF
J gene: TRBJ1-1; V gene: TRBV5-4; CDR3 protein: CASHGDVNTEAFF
J gene: TRBJ1-6; V gene: TRBV27; CDR3 protein: CASRRQGNNSPLHF
J gene: TRBJ2-7; V gene: TRBV5-1; CDR3 protein: CASSLAAAGLVGSYEQYF
J gene: TRBJ2-7; V gene: TRBV9; CDR3 protein: CASSVEGDWGEQYF
J gene: TRBJ1-2; V gene: TRBV20-1; CDR3 protein: CSASTAYGYTF
J gene: TRBJ1-6; V gene: TRBV9; CDR3 protein: CASSVASRSYNSPLHF
J gene: TRBJ2-2; V gene: TRBV6-2/TRBV6-3; CDR3 protein: CASSLHLANTGELFF
J gene: TRBJ2-7; V gene: TRBV6-5; CDR3 protein: CASSYSSGGGSYEQYF
J gene: TRBJ1-2; V gene: TRBV14; CDR3 protein: CASSRDGYYGYTF
J gene: TRBJ2-5; V gene: TRBV6-2/TRBV6-3; CDR3 protein: CASSPGYQETQYF
J gene: TRBJ1-6; V gene: TRBV19; CDR3 protein: CASSMDGSSYNSPLHF
J gene: TRBJ1-6; V gene: TRBV19; CDR3 protein: CASSTPPAPLHF
J gene: TRBJ2-2; V gene: TRBV2; CDR3 protein: CASRTGTVTTGELFF
J gene: TRBJ1-1; V gene: TRBV6-5; CDR3 protein: CASRGGSAGNTEAFF
J gene: TRBJ1-1; V gene: TRBV6-2/TRBV6-3; CDR3 protein: CASSSWDSGMNTEAFF
J gene: TRBJ1-5; V gene: TRBV4-3; CDR3 protein: CASSQVVRNQPQHF
J gene: TRBJ1-6; V gene: TRBV6-5; CDR3 protein: CASSYSGTGFSPLHF
J gene: TRBJ1-1; V gene: TRBV23-1; CDR3 protein: CASSQLNPAFF
J gene: TRBJ1-1; V gene: TRBV9; CDR3 protein: CASSVVTNTEAFF
J gene: TRBJ1-2; V gene: TRBV3-1/TRBV3-2; CDR3 protein: CASSQGTTNYGYTF
J gene: TRBJ1-5; V gene: TRBV30; CDR3 protein: CAWSVQRGGGYNGNQPQHF
J gene: TRBJ2-2; V gene: TRBV5-8; CDR3 protein: CASSLDGGSGAGELFF
J gene: TRBJ1-1; V gene: TRBV7-9; CDR3 protein: CASSYGPGTGETEAFF
J gene: TRBJ2-7; V gene: TRBV7-8; CDR3 protein: CASSLVASGGTYEQYF
J gene: TRBJ1-1; V gene: TRBV5-1; CDR3 protein: CASSLASDPLTEAFF
J gene: TRBJ2-1; V gene: TRBV15; CDR3 protein: CATRDGGRLYNEQFF
J gene: TRBJ1-5; V gene: TRBV18; CDR3 protein: CASSPGTGQGQPQHF
J gene: TRBJ2-2; V gene: TRBV5-1; CDR3 protein: CASSWAWTGNTGELFF
J gene: TRBJ2-7; V gene: TRBV12-2; CDR3 protein: CATPGGGSSYEQYF
J gene: TRBJ1-2; V gene: TRBV10-2; CDR3 protein: CASREGGAVGGYTF
J gene: TRBJ2-7; V gene: TRBV29-1; CDR3 protein: CSAWEGGLYEQYF